The T cell receptor (beta chain) under discussion was sequenced for a study of T cell responses to AZD1222 COVID-19 vaccine. Study summary: Second-dose recipients at about 4 or about 12 weeks were treated as one pooled group.

Overall study results and limits: Vaccine-associated CD4 TCRs ranged over spike, dominating at 160-218 and 743-854. Repertoire sampling was restricted to post-peak T cell response timepoints.

This CDR3 is 16 amino acids long. Germline V lookup: CDR1 SGHVS, CDR2 FNYEAQ. Germline trimming cut 5 bases from V and 2 bases from J; bases unmatched to any gene: 7. Method: immunoSEQ multiplex PCR; TCRdb's copy keeps in-frame clones and lacks some. The sample holds approximately 100,000 clones, roughly 90% seen once. About this clone itself: Its antigen is still unknown.

The sample was peripheral blood, taken on day 0 of AZD1222 vaccination. The TCR sequence derives from an adult in good health. V is TRBV7-6 and J is TRBJ2-1; TRBD2 matches at 9 bases. The CDR3 protein is CASSQVAGAPYNEQFF. CDR3 sequence (DNA): TGTGCCAGCAGCCAAGTAGCGGGAGCTCCCTACAATGAGCAGTTCTTC.